What follows is one T cell receptor (beta chain) and its context. The antigen remains undetermined. This specimen includes other DNA sequences encoding the same CDR3. The sample is drawn from a study of beta chain features in type 1 diabetes. Study outcomes and limitations: Type 1 diabetes patients showed a moderate but significant shortening of TCRB CDR3s in all four CD4+ subsets. The study found that naive, central memory and Treg TCRB repertoires appeared more similar in patients than in healthy donors.

This CDR3 is built from 14 residues. The V gene end was trimmed by 2 bases and the J gene end by 1 base; junction bases not matched to a gene: 1. Germline CDR1 is SGHTA and CDR2 is FQGNSA. It was via CD45RO/CCR7/CD25/CD127/CD95/CD27 that CD4+ naive, central memory, regulatory and stem cell-like memory cells were sorted. Expressed TCRB transcripts were sequenced because the entire RNA isolate underwent reverse transcription. Samples of naive, central memory and regulatory T cells yielded a mean of around 3.8 million reads. This table comes from immunoSEQ multiplex PCR, and its TCRdb copy is limited to in-frame clones, with some not included. The table includes 600,000 to 700,000 clones, around 11% detected once.

The sequence was obtained from a man in his thirties or forties with type 1 diabetes. The gene calls are TRBV7-2 and TRBJ1-1, with 7 nucleotides matching TRBD1. Sequencing was performed on naive CD4+ T cells from blood. The CDR3 DNA is TGTGCCAGCAGCTTAAGACAGGGGAACACTGAAGCTTTCTTT. Translation: CASSLRQGNTEAFF.